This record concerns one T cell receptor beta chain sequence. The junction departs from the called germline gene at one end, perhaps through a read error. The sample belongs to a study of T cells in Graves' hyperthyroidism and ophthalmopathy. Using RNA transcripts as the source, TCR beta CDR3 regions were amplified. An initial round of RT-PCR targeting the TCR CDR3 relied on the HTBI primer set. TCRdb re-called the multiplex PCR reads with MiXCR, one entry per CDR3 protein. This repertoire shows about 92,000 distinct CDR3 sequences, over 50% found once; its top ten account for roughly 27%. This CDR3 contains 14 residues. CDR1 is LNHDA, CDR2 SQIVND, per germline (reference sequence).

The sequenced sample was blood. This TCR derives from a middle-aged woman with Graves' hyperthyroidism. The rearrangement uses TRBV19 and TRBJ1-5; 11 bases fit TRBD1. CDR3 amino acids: CTSSPRTGGQPQHF. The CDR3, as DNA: TGTACCAGTAGTCCCCGGACAGGGGGCCAGCCCCAGCATTTT. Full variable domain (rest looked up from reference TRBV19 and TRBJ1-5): DGGITQSPKYLFRKEGQNVTLSCEQNLNHDAMYWYRQDPGQGLRLIYYSQIVNDFQKGDIAEGYSVSREKKESFPLTVTSAQKNPTAFYLCTSSPRTGGQPQHFGDGTRLSIL.